Listed here are 25 T cell receptor beta chains from one sample, sequenced in a study of cytomegalovirus exposure and HLA in healthy donors. Using immunoSEQ multiplex PCR, the repertoire was profiled, and TCRdb retains in-frame clones only, with some absent. Of some 250,000 clones in the sample, about 86% were seen once. The specimen was PBMCs. The receptor source for this set is a woman aged 25 to 45 in good health and CMV-seropositive.

V and J are TRBV5-1 and TRBJ1-1, with TRBD1 matching 7 bases. CDR1 SGHRS and CDR2 YFSETQ come from the germline V gene. This CDR3 spans 18 amino acids. Germline trimming cut 0 bases from V and 0 bases from J; bases unmatched to any gene: 11. CDR3 region: CASSLGQGLYFMNTEAFF. CDR3 bases: TGCGCCAGCAGCTTGGGACAGGGTTTATACTTTATGAACACTGAAGCTTTCTTT.

The V call is TRBV28, the J call TRBJ1-2, with D perhaps matching TRBD1 (5 bases). The CDR3 length is 17 residues. V lost 3 bases to trimming and J lost 8 bases, with 25 bases between them. The germline CDR1 and CDR2 sequences are MDHEN and SYDVKM. The CDR3 DNA reads as TGTGCCAGCAGTTTTGGAAATGCGGCTACAGGTTGGGGAGGCTACACCTTC. Translation: CASSFGNAATGWGGYTF.

The rearrangement joins TRBV28 to TRBJ2-7; TRBD1 aligns across 7 bases. J lost 3 bases, V lost 6 bases, and 8 bases had no gene match. This CDR3 spans 14 amino acids. CDR1 is MDHEN and CDR2 is SYDVKM in the germline V gene. CDR3 nucleotides: TGTGCCAGCAGCCTTCGGGACAGCAGCTACGAGCAGTACTTC. Its translation: CASSLRDSSYEQYF.

This clone has a single count. The chain carries TRBV19 and TRBJ1-2; maybe TRBD1 (6 bases). Germline V lookup: CDR1 LNHDA, CDR2 SQIVND (reference sequence). V lost 9 bases and J lost 4, with 15 bases in between. The CDR3 loop spans 13 amino acids. CDR3 region: CASAGQTLYGYTF. CDR3 nucleotide sequence: TGTGCCAGCGCCGGACAGACCCTCTATGGCTACACCTTC.

J is TRBJ2-7 and V is TRBV2, with D perhaps matching TRBD1 (6 bases). Trimming cost V 2 bases and J 6 bases, with 14 bases left between them. Germline CDR1 and CDR2: SNHLY and FYNNEI. The CDR3 contains 14 residues. This CDR3 is CASSEWGPQSEQYF. DNA of the CDR3: TGTGCCAGCAGTGAATGGGGGCCTCAAAGCGAGCAGTACTTC.

The chain employs TRBV20-1 and TRBJ2-5, with D possibly TRBD2 on 5 matching bases. This CDR3 region has 11 residues. Germline CDR1 reads DFQATT; CDR2 reads SNEGSKA (reference sequence). V was cut by 3 bases and J by 5 bases, with 7 bases left in between. The CDR3 loop reads CSARPGETQYF. The CDR3, as DNA: TGCAGTGCTAGGCCGGGGGAGACCCAGTACTTC.

The chain has TRBV5-6 and TRBJ2-3, with TRBD2 matching over 7 bases. There are 17 residues in the CDR3. Germline trimming cut 1 base from V and 0 bases from J; bases unmatched to any gene: 8. Germline CDR1 is SGHDT and CDR2 is YYEEEE. This CDR3 reads CASSLISSGMSTDTQYF. The DNA of the CDR3 is TGTGCCAGCAGCTTGATCTCGAGCGGGATGAGCACAGATACGCAGTATTTT.

This clone was recorded once. The V and J genes are TRBV28 and TRBJ1-5; no clear D gene. Germline CDR1 MDHEN, CDR2 SYDVKM. V dropped 4 bases and J dropped 0 bases, with 10 bases sitting between them. The CDR3 length is 15 residues. CDR3 nucleotide sequence: TGTGCCAGCAGTTCCTTCAGGTCTAGCAATCAGCCCCAGCATTTT. Its protein is CASSSFRSSNQPQHF.

The V gene is TRBV5-6, the J gene TRBJ2-5, with D perhaps TRBD1 (6 bases). Germline V gene sequence: CDR1 SGHDT, CDR2 YYEEEE. V lost 0 bases and J 1 base, leaving 13 bases between the germline ends. The CDR3 totals 16 residues. The CDR3, as DNA: TGTGCCAGCAGCTTGGCCTTCAGGGGAACCCAAGAGACCCAGTACTTC. It encodes CASSLAFRGTQETQYF.

The chain's CDR3 is CASSLLGGSGSYEQYF. CDR3 nucleotide sequence: TGTGCCAGCAGCTTACTGGGCGGGAGCGGTTCCTACGAGCAGTACTTC. The V and J genes are TRBV7-8 and TRBJ2-7; 7 bases fit TRBD2. CDR1 is SGHVS, CDR2 FQNEAQ, per germline. V lost 2 bases to trimming and J lost 1 base; unmatched junction nucleotides: 8. The CDR3 spans 16 residues.

The J gene is TRBJ1-5, the V gene TRBV2; maybe TRBD1 (6 bases). V shed 8 bases and J shed 5 bases, with 16 bases lying between them. The CDR3 has 14 residues. Germline CDR1 is SNHLY and CDR2 is FYNNEI. Here the CDR3 DNA reads TGTGCCAGCGTCGTTAACAGGGAGTATCAGCCCCAGCATTTT. As protein: CASVVNREYQPQHF.

The chain links TRBV18 to TRBJ2-6; 8 bases fit TRBD1. This CDR3 has 16 amino acids. Unmatched junction bases numbered 7, after V lost 7 bases and J lost 2 bases. Germline V lookup: CDR1 KGHSH, CDR2 LQKENI. CDR3 amino acids: CASFPETGAGANVLTF. The CDR3 DNA reads as TGTGCCAGCTTCCCCGAGACAGGGGCTGGGGCCAACGTCCTGACTTTC.

The rearrangement links TRBV4-2 to TRBJ2-7; 7 bases line up with TRBD2. After removal of 0 bases from V and 1 base from J, the junction contained 3 bases not matched to a gene. This CDR3 contains 15 residues. Germline lookup yields CDR1 LGHNA and CDR2 YNFKEQ. The CDR3 here is CASSQEPSGSYEQYF. CDR3 nucleotide sequence: TGTGCCAGCAGCCAAGAACCTAGCGGTTCCTACGAGCAGTACTTC.

V usage is TRBV27 and J usage is TRBJ2-1; D unresolved. With 0 bases removed from V and 5 bases from J, the gap between germline ends came to 11 bases. Germline assignment: CDR1 MNHEY and CDR2 SMNVEV (reference sequence). The length of the CDR3 is 15 residues. The CDR3 DNA reads TGTGCCAGCAGTTTATCGAGGCAGAGAAACAATGAGCAGTTCTTC. It is translated as CASSLSRQRNNEQFF.

This sequence joins TRBV5-4 and TRBJ2-7; 10 nucleotides line up with TRBD2. After removal of 3 bases from V and 4 bases from J, the junction contained 7 bases not matched to a gene. The V gene's germline CDR1 is SGHNT and CDR2 YYREEE (reference sequence). The CDR3 loop spans 15 amino acids. The CDR3, as DNA: TGTGCCAGCAGCTCGGCTAGCGGGAGATTGTACGAGCAGTACTTC. This sequence encodes CASSSASGRLYEQYF.

The CDR3 DNA reads TGTGCCAGCAGCTTAGATTGGAGCCTAGCGGACGACACAGATACGCAGTATTTT. Translation gives CASSLDWSLADDTDTQYF. The chain employs TRBV11-3 and TRBJ2-3, with 7 nucleotides matching TRBD2. With V trimmed by 0 bases and J by 2 bases, 11 bases remained unmatched. From germline, CDR1 is SGHNT and CDR2 YENEEA. This CDR3 has 18 residues.

This chain connects TRBV7-2 to TRBJ2-7, with D tentatively TRBD2 (6 bases). The germline gives CDR1 SGHTA, CDR2 FQGNSA. CDR3 length: 15 amino acids. The germline V and J ends were trimmed by 5 bases and 0 bases, with 14 bases remaining between them. The CDR3 loop is CASSRIAESSYEQYF. CDR3 nucleotides: TGTGCCAGCAGCCGCATAGCGGAAAGCTCCTACGAGCAGTACTTC.

This clone was seen a few times. J is TRBJ1-5 and V is TRBV19; no firm D call. V lost 5 bases and J 3 bases, leaving 8 bases between the germline ends. The V gene's germline CDR1 is LNHDA and CDR2 SQIVND (reference sequence). CDR3 length equals 13 residues. The CDR3 DNA follows: TGTGCCAGTAGTCGATACAACAATCAGCCCCAGCATTTT. Its translation is CASSRYNNQPQHF. The full variable domain, rest sourced from reference TRBV19 and TRBJ1-5, is DGGITQSPKYLFRKEGQNVTLSCEQNLNHDAMYWYRQDPGQGLRLIYYSQIVNDFQKGDIAEGYSVSREKKESFPLTVTSAQKNPTAFYLCASSRYNNQPQHFGDGTRLSIL.

DNA for the CDR3: TGCGCCAGCAGCTTAAGACTAGGACTAGCCAAAAACATTCAGTACTTC. Encoded protein: CASSLRLGLAKNIQYF. This chain links TRBV5-1 with TRBJ2-4, with a possible D match to TRBD2 (6 bases). This CDR3 has 16 amino acids. V dropped 2 bases and J dropped 0 bases, with 12 bases sitting between them. From germline, CDR1 is SGHRS and CDR2 YFSETQ.

This rearrangement joins TRBV5-6 to TRBJ2-5; no clear D gene. This CDR3 has 14 amino acids. Germline lookup yields CDR1 SGHDT and CDR2 YYEEEE. Between the trimmed V and J ends, which lost 4 bases and 2 bases, there was a span of 12 bases. The CDR3 protein is CASSPRRGQETQYF. The CDR3 nucleotides read TGTGCCAGCAGCCCCAGGCGTGGTCAAGAGACCCAGTACTTC.

This clone was observed a single time. The gene calls are TRBV19 and TRBJ2-3; D is unclear. The V gene lost 2 bases and the J gene lost 1 base, with 7 bases spanning the gap. CDR1 and CDR2 (germline): LNHDA, SQIVND (reference sequence). The CDR3 runs 14 residues. The CDR3 DNA reads as TGTGCCAGTAGTATACAGATCCGCACAGATACGCAGTATTTT. This codes for CASSIQIRTDTQYF. Full variable domain (missing parts from reference TRBV19 and TRBJ2-3): DGGITQSPKYLFRKEGQNVTLSCEQNLNHDAMYWYRQDPGQGLRLIYYSQIVNDFQKGDIAEGYSVSREKKESFPLTVTSAQKNPTAFYLCASSIQIRTDTQYFGPGTRLTVL.

The V gene is TRBV11-2, the J gene TRBJ2-3; unclear D gene. CDR1 and CDR2 from the germline V gene are SGHAT and FQNNGV. Trimming left V 3 bases short and J 2 bases short, with 3 bases between. CDR3 length: 12 residues. In DNA form, the CDR3 reads TGTGCCAGCAGCTTCGTCACAGATACGCAGTATTTT. Translated: CASSFVTDTQYF.

The chain carries TRBV5-1 and TRBJ1-2, with D possibly being TRBD1 (6 bases). Germline V gene data show CDR1 as SGHRS and CDR2 as YFSETQ. With 3 bases removed from V and 2 bases from J, the gap between germline ends came to 11 bases. The CDR3 is 14 amino acids. The CDR3 is CASSWETGNYGYTF. CDR3 nucleotides: TGCGCCAGCAGCTGGGAAACAGGGAACTATGGCTACACCTTC.

V usage is TRBV12-5 and J usage is TRBJ2-3; TRBD1 matches 8 bases. Looked up from germline, CDR1 is LGHNT and CDR2 is FRNRAP. The CDR3 has 16 amino acids. V shed 5 bases, J shed 2 bases, and the junction held 9 bases outside the gene matches. The chain's CDR3 is CASGTYGQGFTDTQYF. For the CDR3, the DNA is TGTGCTAGTGGTACATACGGACAGGGATTCACAGATACGCAGTATTTT.

The chain joins TRBV30 to TRBJ1-4; TRBD1 is a possible D gene (5 bases). Germline V CDR1 and CDR2: GTSNPN, SVGIG (reference sequence). The CDR3 covers 14 residues. Deletions cut 2 bases from V and 1 base from J, with 8 bases between. CDR3 DNA: TGTGCCTGGAGTAGGGGTGAAACTAATGAAAAACTGTTTTTT. Its translation is CAWSRGETNEKLFF.